This is a list of T cell receptor beta chains from one sample in a study of blood T cell repertoires in COVID-19. This table comes from immunoSEQ multiplex PCR, and its TCRdb copy is limited to in-frame clones, with some not included. This table has about 480,000 clones, around 89% appearing once. The sequenced sample was PBMCs or T cells enriched from blood (not recorded which). The origin of the receptors is a middle-aged woman who had recovered from COVID-19. Each CDR3 is given with its conserved first and last residue. Fields, in order: V gene, clone size, D gene, J gene, CDR3 protein, CDR3 DNA. D genes are given only for firm matches. Only some rows state a clone size, as once, few, many or a class for expanded clones.

v_gene: TRBV10-3
abundance: -
d_gene: -
j_gene: TRBJ1-1
CDR3aa: CAISEPTANTEAFF
CDR3nt: TGTGCCATCAGTGAGCCTACAGCGAACACTGAAGCTTTCTTT

v_gene: TRBV4-1
abundance: -
d_gene: TRBD2
j_gene: TRBJ2-1
CDR3aa: CASSQLALAGVSSYNEQFF
CDR3nt: TGCGCCAGCAGCCAACTAGCACTAGCGGGAGTGAGTTCCTACAATGAGCAGTTCTTC

v_gene: TRBV9
abundance: -
d_gene: TRBD2
j_gene: TRBJ2-1
CDR3aa: CASTTSGLAGVGEQFF
CDR3nt: TGTGCCAGCACCACTTCGGGGCTAGCGGGAGTAGGTGAGCAGTTCTTC

v_gene: TRBV9
abundance: -
d_gene: -
j_gene: TRBJ2-1
CDR3aa: CASSGVPGVEGEQFF
CDR3nt: TGTGCCAGCAGCGGGGTCCCAGGGGTTGAAGGTGAGCAGTTCTTC

v_gene: TRBV7-6
abundance: -
d_gene: TRBD2
j_gene: TRBJ2-1
CDR3aa: CASSSRVAGGYNEQFF
CDR3nt: TGTGCCAGCAGCTCCCGGGTAGCGGGAGGCTACAATGAGCAGTTCTTC

v_gene: TRBV13
abundance: -
d_gene: -
j_gene: TRBJ1-1
CDR3aa: CASSAGGPTEAFF
CDR3nt: TGTGCCAGCAGCGCGGGGGGCCCCACTGAAGCTTTCTTT

v_gene: TRBV5-4
abundance: -
d_gene: -
j_gene: TRBJ1-2
CDR3aa: CASSDVNGRTANYGYTF
CDR3nt: TGTGCCAGCAGCGACGTTAATGGCAGGACTGCTAACTATGGCTACACCTTC

v_gene: TRBV18
abundance: -
d_gene: -
j_gene: TRBJ2-3
CDR3aa: CASSPGTNTDTQYF
CDR3nt: TGTGCCAGCTCACCTGGGACAAACACAGATACGCAGTATTTT

v_gene: TRBV4-1
abundance: -
d_gene: TRBD1
j_gene: TRBJ1-5
CDR3aa: CASSPRDRENQPQHF
CDR3nt: TGCGCCAGCAGCCCCAGGGACAGGGAAAATCAGCCCCAGCATTTT

v_gene: TRBV7-2
abundance: -
d_gene: -
j_gene: TRBJ1-2
CDR3aa: CASSLVEGRSSGGYTF
CDR3nt: TGTGCCAGCAGCTTAGTGGAGGGACGGTCTTCGGGGGGCTACACCTTC

v_gene: TRBV11-3
abundance: -
d_gene: -
j_gene: TRBJ2-1
CDR3aa: CASSFSYNEQFF
CDR3nt: TGTGCCAGCAGCTTCAGCTACAATGAGCAGTTCTTC

v_gene: TRBV13
abundance: -
d_gene: TRBD1
j_gene: TRBJ1-1
CDR3aa: CASSLAGGGTEAFF
CDR3nt: TGTGCCAGCAGCTTGGCAGGGGGAGGAACTGAAGCTTTCTTT

v_gene: TRBV6-2/TRBV6-3
abundance: few
d_gene: -
j_gene: TRBJ1-2
CDR3aa: CASSYPTDGYTF
CDR3nt: TGTGCCAGCAGTTACCCGACAGATGGCTACACCTTC

v_gene: TRBV27
abundance: few
d_gene: TRBD1
j_gene: TRBJ1-5
CDR3aa: CASSNRGNQPQHF
CDR3nt: TGTGCCAGCTCCAACAGGGGGAATCAGCCCCAGCATTTT

v_gene: TRBV2
abundance: -
d_gene: TRBD1
j_gene: TRBJ1-3
CDR3aa: CASIAGTGILRIGNTIYF
CDR3nt: TGTGCCAGCATAGCCGGGACAGGGATTTTACGGATTGGAAATACCATATATTTT

v_gene: TRBV4-3
abundance: -
d_gene: -
j_gene: TRBJ2-7
CDR3aa: CASSQEWGFREASEQYF
CDR3nt: TGCGCCAGCAGCCAAGAATGGGGTTTCAGGGAGGCCAGCGAGCAGTACTTC

v_gene: TRBV19
abundance: -
d_gene: -
j_gene: TRBJ2-5
CDR3aa: CASSIRGRGIGETQYF
CDR3nt: TGTGCCAGTAGTATTAGGGGGAGGGGTATAGGCGAGACCCAGTACTTC

v_gene: TRBV28
abundance: few
d_gene: -
j_gene: TRBJ1-1
CDR3aa: CASSYRALAFF
CDR3nt: TGTGCCAGCAGCTACAGGGCCCTCGCTTTCTTT

v_gene: TRBV28
abundance: -
d_gene: -
j_gene: TRBJ2-2
CDR3aa: CASSVVQWTGELFF
CDR3nt: TGTGCCAGCAGTGTGGTACAGTGGACCGGGGAGCTGTTTTTT

v_gene: TRBV5-8
abundance: -
d_gene: TRBD1
j_gene: TRBJ2-1
CDR3aa: CASSLGQGLNEQFF
CDR3nt: TGTGCCAGCAGCTTGGGACAGGGGTTGAATGAGCAGTTCTTC

v_gene: TRBV3-1/TRBV3-2
abundance: once
d_gene: TRBD2
j_gene: TRBJ2-1
CDR3aa: CASRNRDYQYNEQFF
CDR3nt: TGTGCCAGCAGAAACCGGGACTACCAATACAATGAGCAGTTCTTC

v_gene: TRBV5-1
abundance: -
d_gene: -
j_gene: TRBJ1-1
CDR3aa: CASSLVPGVATEAFF
CDR3nt: TGCGCCAGCAGCTTGGTCCCAGGGGTGGCCACTGAAGCTTTCTTT

v_gene: TRBV10-2
abundance: -
d_gene: -
j_gene: TRBJ1-5
CDR3aa: CASSPETGQSNQPQHF
CDR3nt: TGCGCCAGCAGTCCCGAGACTGGACAGTCCAATCAGCCCCAGCATTTT

v_gene: TRBV5-6
abundance: -
d_gene: -
j_gene: TRBJ1-2
CDR3aa: CASSFSDTNYGYTF
CDR3nt: TGTGCCAGCAGCTTTTCAGACACTAACTATGGCTACACCTTC

v_gene: TRBV29-1
abundance: -
d_gene: TRBD1
j_gene: TRBJ1-3
CDR3aa: CSAGTGASGNTIYF
CDR3nt: TGCAGCGCCGGGACAGGGGCCTCTGGAAACACCATATATTTT

v_gene: TRBV7-9
abundance: -
d_gene: -
j_gene: TRBJ2-1
CDR3aa: CASSLQKSSGSDNEQFF
CDR3nt: TGTGCCAGCAGCTTACAGAAGTCTAGTGGGAGTGACAATGAGCAGTTCTTC

v_gene: TRBV11-3
abundance: -
d_gene: TRBD1
j_gene: TRBJ2-7
CDR3aa: CASRATGGYEQYF
CDR3nt: TGTGCCAGCAGGGCGACAGGGGGCTACGAGCAGTACTTC

v_gene: TRBV19
abundance: -
d_gene: -
j_gene: TRBJ2-7
CDR3aa: CASSRHRAYEQYF
CDR3nt: TGTGCCAGTAGTAGACACCGCGCCTACGAGCAGTACTTC